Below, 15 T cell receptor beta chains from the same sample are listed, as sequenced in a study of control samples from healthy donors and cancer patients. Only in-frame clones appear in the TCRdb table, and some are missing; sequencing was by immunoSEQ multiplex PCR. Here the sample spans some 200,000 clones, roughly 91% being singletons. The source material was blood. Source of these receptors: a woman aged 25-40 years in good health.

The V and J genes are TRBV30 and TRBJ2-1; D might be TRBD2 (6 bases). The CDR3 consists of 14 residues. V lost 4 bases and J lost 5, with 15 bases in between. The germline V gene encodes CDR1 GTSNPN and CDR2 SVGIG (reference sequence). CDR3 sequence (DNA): TGTGCCTGGACTCGATCGGGAGCTCACAATGAGCAGTTCTTC. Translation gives CAWTRSGAHNEQFF.

The DNA for the CDR3 is TGTGCCAGCAGTAGGCCGGGACAGGGGGCGCGGGAGCAGTACTTC. It yields the protein CASSRPGQGAREQYF. This chain uses TRBV2 with TRBJ2-7; the match to TRBD1 covers 12 bases. The junction had 9 bases not matched to a gene; V was cut back by 5 bases and J by 7 bases. The CDR3 sequence is 15 residues long. Germline loops: CDR1 SNHLY, CDR2 FYNNEI.

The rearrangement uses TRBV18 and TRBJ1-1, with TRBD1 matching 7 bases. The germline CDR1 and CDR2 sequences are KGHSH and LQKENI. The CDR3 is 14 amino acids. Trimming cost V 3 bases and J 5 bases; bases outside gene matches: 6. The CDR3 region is CASSPTTGITEAFF. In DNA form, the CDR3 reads TGTGCCAGCTCACCTACGACAGGGATTACTGAAGCTTTCTTT.

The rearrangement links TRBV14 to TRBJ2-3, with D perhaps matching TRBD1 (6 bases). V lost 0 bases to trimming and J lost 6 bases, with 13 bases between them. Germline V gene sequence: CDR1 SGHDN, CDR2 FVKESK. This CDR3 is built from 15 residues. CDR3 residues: CASSQDRPGDDTQYF. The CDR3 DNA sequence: TGTGCCAGCAGCCAAGATAGGCCAGGGGATGATACGCAGTATTTT.

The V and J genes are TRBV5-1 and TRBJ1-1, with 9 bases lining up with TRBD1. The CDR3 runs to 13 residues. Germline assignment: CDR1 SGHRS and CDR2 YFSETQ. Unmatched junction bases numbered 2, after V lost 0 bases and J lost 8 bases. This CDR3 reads CASSLVGQGEAFF. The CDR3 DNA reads TGCGCCAGCAGCTTGGTAGGACAGGGGGAAGCTTTCTTT.

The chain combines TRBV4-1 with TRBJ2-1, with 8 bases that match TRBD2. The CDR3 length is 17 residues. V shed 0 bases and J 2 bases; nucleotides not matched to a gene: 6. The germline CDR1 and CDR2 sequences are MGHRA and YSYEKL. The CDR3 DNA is TGCGCCAGCAGCCAAGATAGGGTGCGGGGGGCCTACAATGAGCAGTTCTTC. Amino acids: CASSQDRVRGAYNEQFF.

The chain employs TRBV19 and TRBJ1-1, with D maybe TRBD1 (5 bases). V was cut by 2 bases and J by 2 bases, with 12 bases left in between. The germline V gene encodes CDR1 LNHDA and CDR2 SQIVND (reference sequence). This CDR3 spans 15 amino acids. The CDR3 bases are TGTGCCAGTAGTATACGGACAATACTTAACACTGAAGCTTTCTTT. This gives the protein CASSIRTILNTEAFF.

The CDR3 region has the DNA TGTGCCAGCAGCCAAGTGTCTAGCGGGACCCAAGAGACCCAGTACTTC. Its protein product is CASSQVSSGTQETQYF. The chain has TRBV4-2 and TRBJ2-5; TRBD2 matches 9 bases. From germline, CDR1 is LGHNA and CDR2 YNFKEQ. The trim removed 1 base at V and 1 base at J, leaving 4 bases unmatched. The CDR3 has 16 residues.

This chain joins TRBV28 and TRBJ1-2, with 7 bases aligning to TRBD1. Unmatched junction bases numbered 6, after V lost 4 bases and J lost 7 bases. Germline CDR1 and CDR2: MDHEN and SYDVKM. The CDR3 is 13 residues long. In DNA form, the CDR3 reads TGTGCCAGCAGTTGGCAGGGGGTAGGTGGCTACACCTTC. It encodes CASSWQGVGGYTF.

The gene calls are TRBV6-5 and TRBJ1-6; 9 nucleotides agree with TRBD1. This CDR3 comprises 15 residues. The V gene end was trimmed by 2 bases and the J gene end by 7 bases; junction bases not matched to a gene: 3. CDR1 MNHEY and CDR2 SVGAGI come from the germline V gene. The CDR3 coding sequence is TGTGCCAGCAGTTACGAAGACAGGGGGAATTCACCCCTCCACTTT. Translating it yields CASSYEDRGNSPLHF.

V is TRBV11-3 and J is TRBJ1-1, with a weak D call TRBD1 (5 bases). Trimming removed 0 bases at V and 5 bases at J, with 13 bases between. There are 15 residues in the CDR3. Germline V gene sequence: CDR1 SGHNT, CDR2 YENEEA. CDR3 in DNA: TGTGCCAGCAGCTTAGATCCGCGGGGGGGGACTGAAGCTTTCTTT. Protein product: CASSLDPRGGTEAFF.

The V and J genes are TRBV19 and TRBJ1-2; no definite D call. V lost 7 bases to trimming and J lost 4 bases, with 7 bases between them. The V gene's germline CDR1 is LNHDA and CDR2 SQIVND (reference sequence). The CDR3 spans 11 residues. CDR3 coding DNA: TGTGCCAGTATTTGGCCCTATGGCTACACCTTC. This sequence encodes CASIWPYGYTF.

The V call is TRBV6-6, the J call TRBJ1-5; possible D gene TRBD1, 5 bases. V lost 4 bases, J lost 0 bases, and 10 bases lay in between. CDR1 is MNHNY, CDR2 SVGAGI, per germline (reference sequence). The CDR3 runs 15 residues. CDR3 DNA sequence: TGTGCCAGCAGTTTACGACAGACTAGCAATCAGCCCCAGCATTTT. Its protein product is CASSLRQTSNQPQHF.

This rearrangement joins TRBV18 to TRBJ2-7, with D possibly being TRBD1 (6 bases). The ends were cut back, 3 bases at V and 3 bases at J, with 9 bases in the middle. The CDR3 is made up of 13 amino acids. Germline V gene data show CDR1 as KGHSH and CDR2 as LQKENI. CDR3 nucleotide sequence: TGTGCCAGCTCACCGGGACAATACTACGAGCAGTACTTC. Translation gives CASSPGQYYEQYF.

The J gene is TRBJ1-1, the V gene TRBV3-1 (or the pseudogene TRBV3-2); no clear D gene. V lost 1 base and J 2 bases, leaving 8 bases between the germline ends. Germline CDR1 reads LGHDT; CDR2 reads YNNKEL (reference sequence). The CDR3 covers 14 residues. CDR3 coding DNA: TGTGCCAGCAGCCAAGTACACCCCAACACTGAAGCTTTCTTT. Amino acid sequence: CASSQVHPNTEAFF.